This TCR beta chain was identified during a study of cytomegalovirus exposure and HLA in healthy donors. General study points: Versus the approximately 700-donor mean, an Asian-associated ancestry cluster reportedly showed fewer N-insertions in a later analysis. Within the data, a cluster of highly shared sequence variants was likely a sequencing artifact.

60 Vbeta and 13 Jbeta primers were used in PCR. Method: immunoSEQ multiplex PCR; TCRdb's copy keeps in-frame clones and lacks some. The table has some 70,000 clones, 75% to 85% seen once; the top ten hold 6.5%. This clone has a handful of counts. Its antigen is still unknown. This CDR3 is built from 17 residues. CDR1 ENHRY and CDR2 SYGVKD come from the germline V gene. V was shortened by 0 bases and J by 4 bases, with 16 bases between the two germline ends. Sequenced input: PBMCs. The rearrangement links TRBV10-3 to TRBJ1-3, with a tentative D call TRBD1 (6 bases). This clonotype originated in a human donor in good health. The DNA of the CDR3 is TGTGCCATCAGTGAGTCGTATTCAGGGGCGCTCGGAAACACCATATATTTT. Residues: CAISESYSGALGNTIYF.